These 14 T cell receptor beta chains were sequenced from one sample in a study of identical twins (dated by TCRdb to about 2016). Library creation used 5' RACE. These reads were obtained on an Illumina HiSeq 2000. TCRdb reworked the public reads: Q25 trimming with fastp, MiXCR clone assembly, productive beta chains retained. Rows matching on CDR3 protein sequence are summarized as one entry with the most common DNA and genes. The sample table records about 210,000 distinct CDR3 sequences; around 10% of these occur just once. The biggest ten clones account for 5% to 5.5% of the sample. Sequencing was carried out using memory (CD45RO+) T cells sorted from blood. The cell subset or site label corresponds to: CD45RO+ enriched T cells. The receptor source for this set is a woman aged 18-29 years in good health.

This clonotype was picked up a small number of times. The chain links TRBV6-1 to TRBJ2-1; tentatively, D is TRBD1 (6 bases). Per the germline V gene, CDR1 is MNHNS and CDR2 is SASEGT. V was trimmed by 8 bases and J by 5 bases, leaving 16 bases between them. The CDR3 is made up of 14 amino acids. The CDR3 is CASLTGTTDNEQFF. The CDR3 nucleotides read TGTGCCAGCCTGACCGGGACAACCGACAATGAGCAGTTCTTC.

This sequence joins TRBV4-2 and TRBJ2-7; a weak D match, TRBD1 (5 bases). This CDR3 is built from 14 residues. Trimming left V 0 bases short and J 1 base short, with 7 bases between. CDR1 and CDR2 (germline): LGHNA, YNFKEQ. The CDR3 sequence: CASSQEQASYEQYF. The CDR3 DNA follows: TGTGCCAGCAGCCAAGAACAGGCTTCCTACGAGCAGTACTTC.

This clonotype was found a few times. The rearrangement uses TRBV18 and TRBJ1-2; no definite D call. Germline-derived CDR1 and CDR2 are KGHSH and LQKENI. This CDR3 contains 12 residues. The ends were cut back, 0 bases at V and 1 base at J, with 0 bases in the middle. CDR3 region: CASSPPNYGYTF. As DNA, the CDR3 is TGTGCCAGCTCACCACCTAACTATGGCTACACCTTC.

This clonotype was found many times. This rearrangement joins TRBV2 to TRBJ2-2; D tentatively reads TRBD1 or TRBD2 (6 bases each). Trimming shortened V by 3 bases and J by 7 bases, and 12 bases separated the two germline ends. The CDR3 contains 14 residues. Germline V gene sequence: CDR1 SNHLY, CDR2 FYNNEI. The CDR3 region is CASSDRGALGELFF. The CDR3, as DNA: TGTGCCAGCAGTGATAGGGGGGCTCTCGGGGAGCTGTTTTTT. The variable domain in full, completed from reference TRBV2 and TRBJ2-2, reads EPEVTQTPSHQVTQMGQEVILRCVPISNHLYFYWYRQILGQKVEFLVSFYNNEISEKSEIFDDQFSVERPDGSNFTLKIRSTKLEDSAMYFCASSDRGALGELFFGEGSRLTVL.

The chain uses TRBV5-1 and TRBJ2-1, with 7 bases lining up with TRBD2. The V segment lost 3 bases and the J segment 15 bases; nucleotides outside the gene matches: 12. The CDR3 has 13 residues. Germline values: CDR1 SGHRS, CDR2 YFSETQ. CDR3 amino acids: CASSSNGGLGGFF. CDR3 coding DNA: TGCGCCAGCAGCTCGAATGGAGGACTAGGAGGGTTCTTC.

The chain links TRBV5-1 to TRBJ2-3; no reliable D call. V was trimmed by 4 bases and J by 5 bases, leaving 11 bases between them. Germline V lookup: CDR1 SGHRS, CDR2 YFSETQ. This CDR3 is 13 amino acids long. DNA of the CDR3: TGCGCCAGCAGCCAGGACCTACGAGATACGCAGTATTTT. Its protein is CASSQDLRDTQYF.

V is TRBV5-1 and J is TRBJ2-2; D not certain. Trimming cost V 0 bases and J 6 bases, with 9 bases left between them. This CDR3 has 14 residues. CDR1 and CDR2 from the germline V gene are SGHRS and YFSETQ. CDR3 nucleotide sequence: TGCGCCAGCAGCTTGGAGTCTATCTCCGGGGAGCTGTTTTTT. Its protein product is CASSLESISGELFF.

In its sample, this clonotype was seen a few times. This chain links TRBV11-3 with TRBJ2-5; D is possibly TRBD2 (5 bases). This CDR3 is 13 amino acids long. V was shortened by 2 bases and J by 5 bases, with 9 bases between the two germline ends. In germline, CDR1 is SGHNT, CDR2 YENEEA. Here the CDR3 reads CASSLPGVETQYF. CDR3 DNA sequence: TGTGCCAGCAGCTTACCCGGGGTCGAGACCCAGTACTTC.

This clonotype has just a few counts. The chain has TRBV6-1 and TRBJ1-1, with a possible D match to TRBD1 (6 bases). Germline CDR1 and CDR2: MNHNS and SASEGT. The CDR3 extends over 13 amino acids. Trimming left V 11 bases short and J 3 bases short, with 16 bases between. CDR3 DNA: TGTGCCGTCCACGAACAGGGTCACACTGAAGCTTTCTTT. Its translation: CAVHEQGHTEAFF.

CDR3 amino acids: CASSQTVQGLNTEAFF. In DNA form, the CDR3 reads TGCGCCAGCAGCCAAACGGTGCAGGGGCTGAACACTGAAGCTTTCTTT. This chain links TRBV4-3 with TRBJ1-1, with a weak D call TRBD1 (6 bases). V lost 2 bases and J 0 bases, leaving 13 bases between the germline ends. Germline V gene sequence: CDR1 LGHNA, CDR2 YSLEER. The CDR3 loop spans 16 amino acids.

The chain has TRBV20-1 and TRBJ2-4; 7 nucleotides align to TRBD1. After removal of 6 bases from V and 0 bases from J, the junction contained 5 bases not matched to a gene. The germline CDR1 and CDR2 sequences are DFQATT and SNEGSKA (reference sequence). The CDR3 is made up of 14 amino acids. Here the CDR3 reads CSAGTALAKNIQYF. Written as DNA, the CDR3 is TGCAGTGCAGGGACAGCTCTAGCCAAAAACATTCAGTACTTC.

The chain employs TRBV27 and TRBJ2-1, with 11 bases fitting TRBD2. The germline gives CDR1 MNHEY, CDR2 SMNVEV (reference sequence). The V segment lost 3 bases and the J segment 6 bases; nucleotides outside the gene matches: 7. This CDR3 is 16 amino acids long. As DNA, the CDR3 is TGTGCCAGCAGTTTCTTAGCGGGGGGGCCAAGCAATGAGCAGTTCTTC. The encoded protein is CASSFLAGGPSNEQFF.

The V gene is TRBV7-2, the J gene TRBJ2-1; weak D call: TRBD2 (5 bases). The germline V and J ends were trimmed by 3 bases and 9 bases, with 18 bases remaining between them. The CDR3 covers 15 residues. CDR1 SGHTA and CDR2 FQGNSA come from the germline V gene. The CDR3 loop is CASSLSGSGSSEQFF. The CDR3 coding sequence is TGTGCCAGCAGCTTGAGTGGGAGTGGTTCCAGTGAGCAGTTCTTC.

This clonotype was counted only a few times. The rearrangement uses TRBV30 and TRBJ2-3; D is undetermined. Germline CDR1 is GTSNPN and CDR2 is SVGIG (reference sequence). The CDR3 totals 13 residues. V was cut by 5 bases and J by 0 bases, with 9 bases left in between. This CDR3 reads CAWGVKSTDTQYF. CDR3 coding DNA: TGTGCCTGGGGGGTTAAGAGCACAGATACGCAGTATTTT.